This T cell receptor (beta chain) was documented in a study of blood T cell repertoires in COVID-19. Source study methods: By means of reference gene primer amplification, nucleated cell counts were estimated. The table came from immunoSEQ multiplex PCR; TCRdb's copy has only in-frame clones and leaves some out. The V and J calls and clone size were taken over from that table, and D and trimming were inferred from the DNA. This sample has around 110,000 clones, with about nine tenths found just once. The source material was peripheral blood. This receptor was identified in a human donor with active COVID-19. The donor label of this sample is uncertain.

CDR3 in DNA: TGTGCCAGCAGCTCGGGACTAGCGGGGGGGCCGGAGACCCAGTACTTC. Translation: CASSSGLAGGPETQYF. The chain is built from TRBV13 and TRBJ2-5, with 16 bases lining up with TRBD2. CDR3 size: 16 residues. The J segment lost 5 bases and the V segment lost 4 bases, leaving 4 bases of the junction unmatched. CDR1 and CDR2 from the germline V gene are PRHDT and FYEKMQ (reference sequence).